A single sample gave rise to the 15 T cell receptor beta chains below, sequenced in a study of lymphopenia after photon versus proton radiotherapy. The assay was immunoSEQ multiplex PCR, and TCRdb's table has in-frame clones only and misses some. The profile shows approximately 8,100 clones, 88% of them singletons. This specimen was peripheral blood, taken from a patient treated with photon-based radiotherapy. These receptors were collected from a man aged 80 or over with cholangiocarcinoma.

The rearrangement links TRBV5-1 to TRBJ2-5; 10 bases line up with TRBD2. V gave up 2 bases and J gave up 5 bases; unmatched junction bases: 6. The CDR3 runs 15 residues. CDR1 SGHRS and CDR2 YFSETQ come from the germline V gene. Here the CDR3 reads CASSFSGGRKETQYF. As DNA, the CDR3 is TGCGCCAGCAGCTTTAGCGGGGGGCGGAAGGAGACCCAGTACTTC.

V is TRBV6-1 and J is TRBJ2-2; D is uncertain. Per germline, CDR1 MNHNS and CDR2 SASEGT. V was clipped by 4 bases and J by 1 base, with 7 bases between them. The CDR3 has 14 residues. As DNA, the CDR3 is TGTGCCAGCAGTGCATCGGGGAACACCGGGGAGCTGTTTTTT. It translates to CASSASGNTGELFF.

This chain links TRBV6-1 with TRBJ1-4; unclear D gene. CDR1 is MNHNS, CDR2 SASEGT, per germline. CDR3 length equals 16 residues. Trimming took 0 bases from V and 4 from J, leaving 12 bases between them. This chain's CDR3 is CASSEAVEGFNEKLFF. In DNA, the CDR3 is TGTGCCAGCAGTGAAGCGGTCGAAGGGTTTAATGAAAAACTGTTTTTT.

This rearrangement joins TRBV7-2 to TRBJ1-2; TRBD1 agrees at 10 bases. Germline CDR1 is SGHTA and CDR2 is FQGNSA. The V gene end was trimmed by 5 bases and the J gene end by 7 bases; junction bases not matched to a gene: 7. The CDR3 sequence is 14 residues long. CDR3 sequence: CASSRGQGIGGYTF. DNA for the CDR3: TGTGCCAGCAGCCGGGGACAGGGGATCGGTGGCTACACCTTC.

The chain is built from TRBV9 and TRBJ1-3; TRBD1 agrees at 9 bases. Germline V gene data show CDR1 as SGDLS and CDR2 as YYNGEE. The CDR3 loop spans 15 amino acids. V trimming: 3 bases; J trimming: 4 bases; junction bases outside the gene matches: 5. For the CDR3, the DNA is TGTGCCAGCAGCGCCGGACAGGGGTCAGGAAACACCATATATTTT. Translated: CASSAGQGSGNTIYF.

This chain connects TRBV29-1 to TRBJ2-2, with 11 bases identical to TRBD1. V lost 6 bases, J lost 6 bases, and 0 bases stayed unmatched. The CDR3 consists of 12 residues. Germline V gene sequence: CDR1 SQVTM, CDR2 ANQGSEA. This chain's CDR3 is CSVDRGPGELFF. In DNA, the CDR3 is TGCAGCGTGGACAGGGGGCCCGGGGAGCTGTTTTTT.

As regards this clone: Other DNA sequences in this specimen translate into the identical CDR3. V is TRBV5-1 and J is TRBJ1-6; D possibly corresponds to TRBD1 (5 bases). Germline CDR1 is SGHRS and CDR2 is YFSETQ. Trimming stripped 1 base from V and 7 bases from J, with 9 bases between. This CDR3 is built from 14 residues. CDR3 sequence (DNA): TGCGCCAGCAGCTTGCAGGGAGAGAATTCACCCCTCCACTTT. It codes for CASSLQGENSPLHF.

This sequence joins TRBV27 and TRBJ2-1; D may match TRBD1 or TRBD2 (5 bases each). The CDR3 totals 15 residues. Germline-derived CDR1 and CDR2 are MNHEY and SMNVEV (reference sequence). Between the trimmed V and J ends, which lost 1 base and 8 bases, there was a span of 15 bases. CDR3 sequence (DNA): TGTGCCAGCAGTTTATTTCATGGGGGAGCCTATGAGCAGTTCTTC. Translation gives CASSLFHGGAYEQFF.

The chain combines TRBV7-2 with TRBJ2-5, with D perhaps TRBD2 (6 bases). V dropped 2 bases and J dropped 5 bases, with 12 bases sitting between them. The germline V gene encodes CDR1 SGHTA and CDR2 FQGNSA. The CDR3 covers 14 residues. The CDR3 DNA is TGTGCCAGCAGCTTAAGTCGGGCGGGGGAGACCCAGTACTTC. Protein product: CASSLSRAGETQYF.

The V call is TRBV7-2, the J call TRBJ2-3; no clear D. This CDR3 comprises 16 residues. With 4 bases removed from V and 2 bases from J, the gap between germline ends came to 16 bases. The germline V gene has CDR1 SGHTA and CDR2 FQGNSA. The CDR3 region has the DNA TGTGCCAGCAGCTCTACTCCGTCCTCCTACACAGATACGCAGTATTTT. Amino acids: CASSSTPSSYTDTQYF.

The gene calls are TRBV19 and TRBJ1-1; maybe TRBD1 (5 bases). Germline V gene sequence: CDR1 LNHDA, CDR2 SQIVND (reference sequence). Trimming removed 9 bases from V and 0 bases from J, with 11 bases in between. The CDR3 runs 13 residues. Written as DNA, the CDR3 is TGTGCCAGCGGTTGGACACTGAACACTGAAGCTTTCTTT. It yields the protein CASGWTLNTEAFF.

The V gene is TRBV11-3, the J gene TRBJ2-3; perhaps TRBD1 as D (7 bases). CDR3 length: 15 residues. CDR1 and CDR2 (germline): SGHNT, YENEEA. Trimming cost V 5 bases and J 1 base, with 13 bases left between them. The CDR3 nucleotides read TGTGCCAGCAGCCCCTCCAGGGGGGGCACAGATACGCAGTATTTT. Its translation is CASSPSRGGTDTQYF.

CDR3 bases: TGTGCCATCAGTGAGGCAGGGGGCGACTATGGCTACACCTTC. This codes for CAISEAGGDYGYTF. The chain combines TRBV10-3 with TRBJ1-2; 8 bases align to TRBD1. The V gene's germline CDR1 is ENHRY and CDR2 SYGVKD. Trimming removed 2 bases from V and 3 bases from J; junction bases left unmatched: 2. The CDR3 covers 14 residues.

The chain combines TRBV5-1 with TRBJ2-5; D is undetermined. CDR3 length: 14 amino acids. CDR1 is SGHRS and CDR2 is YFSETQ in the germline V gene. V gave up 1 base and J gave up 5 bases, with 12 bases separating them. Here the CDR3 DNA reads TGCGCCAGCAGCTTGCCCAGTTCCGACGAGACCCAGTACTTC. It translates to CASSLPSSDETQYF.

This clone has more than one count but fewer than ten. The chain links TRBV19 to TRBJ1-2; perhaps TRBD1 as D (5 bases). Germline V gene data show CDR1 as LNHDA and CDR2 as SQIVND (reference sequence). CDR3 size: 15 residues. The ends were cut back, 5 bases at V and 7 bases at J, with 20 bases in the middle. CDR3 amino acids: CASSPETDWMGGYTF. The CDR3 coding sequence is TGTGCCAGTAGTCCTGAGACAGACTGGATGGGTGGCTACACCTTC.